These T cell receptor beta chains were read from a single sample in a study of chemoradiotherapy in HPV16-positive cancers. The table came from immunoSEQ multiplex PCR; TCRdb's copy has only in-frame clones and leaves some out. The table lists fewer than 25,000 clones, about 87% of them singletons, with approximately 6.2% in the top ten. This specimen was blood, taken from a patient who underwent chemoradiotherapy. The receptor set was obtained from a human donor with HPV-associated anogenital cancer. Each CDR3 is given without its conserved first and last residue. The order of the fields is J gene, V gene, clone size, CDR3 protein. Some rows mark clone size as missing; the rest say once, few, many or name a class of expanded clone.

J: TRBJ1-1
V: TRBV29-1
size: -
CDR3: SVRGVGTGNTEAF

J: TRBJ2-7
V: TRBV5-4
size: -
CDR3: ASSTPGLAGLYEQY

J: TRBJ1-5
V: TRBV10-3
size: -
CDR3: ASRIEENQPQH

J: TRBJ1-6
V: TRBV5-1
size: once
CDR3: ASSPGTSDRNSPLH

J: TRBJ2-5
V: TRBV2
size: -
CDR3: ASNGERETQY

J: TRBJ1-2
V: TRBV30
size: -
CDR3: AWSRTGTDYGYT

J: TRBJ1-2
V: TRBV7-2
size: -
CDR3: ASSLRRDGYT

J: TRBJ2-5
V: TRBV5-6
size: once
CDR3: ASSPTMGGRGETQY

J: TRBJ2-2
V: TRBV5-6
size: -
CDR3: ASSRNPGPIGTGELF

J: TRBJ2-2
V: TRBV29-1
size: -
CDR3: SVEMTGSGTGELF

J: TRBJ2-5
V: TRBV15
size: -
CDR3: ATSRETHPVETQY

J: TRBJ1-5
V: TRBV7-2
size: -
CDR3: ASSLGSWGNQPQH

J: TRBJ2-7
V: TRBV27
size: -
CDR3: ASRQTGTYEQY

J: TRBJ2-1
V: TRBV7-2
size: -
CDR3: ASSLGLAIYEQF

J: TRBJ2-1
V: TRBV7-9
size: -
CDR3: ASSPLRPLDNEQF

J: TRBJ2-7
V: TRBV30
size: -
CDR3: AWTRGGQTLSSYEQY

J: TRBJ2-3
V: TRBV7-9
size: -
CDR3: ASSLAGLAGGLRTDTQY

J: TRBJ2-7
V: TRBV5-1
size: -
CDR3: ASGTDPSYEQY

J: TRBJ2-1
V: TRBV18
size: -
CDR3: ASSSGGPYNEQF

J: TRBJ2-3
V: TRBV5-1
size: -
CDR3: ASNLLLAGGLTDTQY

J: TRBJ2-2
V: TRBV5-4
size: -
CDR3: ASSSTGENTGELF

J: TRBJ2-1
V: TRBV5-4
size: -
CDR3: ASSTRQGSQGNEQF

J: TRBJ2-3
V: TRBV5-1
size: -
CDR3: ASSLEGLGMDTQY

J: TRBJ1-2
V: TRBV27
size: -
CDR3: ASSLSGRGYT

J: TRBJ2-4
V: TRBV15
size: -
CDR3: ATSSIRGNIQY

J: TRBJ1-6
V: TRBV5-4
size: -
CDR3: ASSLEGAPTKALH

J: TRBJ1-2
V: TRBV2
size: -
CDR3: ASSTSGGSGYT

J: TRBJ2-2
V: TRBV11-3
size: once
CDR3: ASRSDRDHTGELF

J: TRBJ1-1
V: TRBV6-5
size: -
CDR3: ASSSGRGRAEAF

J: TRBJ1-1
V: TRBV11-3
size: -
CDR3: ASSLASTNTEAF

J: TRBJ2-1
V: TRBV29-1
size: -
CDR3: SVKTGTSGGADEQF

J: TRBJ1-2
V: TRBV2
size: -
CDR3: ASRQEANYGYT

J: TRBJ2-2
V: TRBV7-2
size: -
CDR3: ASSLKGGTTPGKLF

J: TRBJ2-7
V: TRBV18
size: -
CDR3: ASSPPSESYEQY

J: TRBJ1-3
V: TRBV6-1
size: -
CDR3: ASRWTGGNTIY

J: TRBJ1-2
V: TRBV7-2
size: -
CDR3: ASSLAGQANYGYT

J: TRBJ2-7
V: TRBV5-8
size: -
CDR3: ASSLAMRQY

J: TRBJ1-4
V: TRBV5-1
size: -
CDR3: ASRGVQGDEKLF

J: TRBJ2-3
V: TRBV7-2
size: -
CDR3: ASSLRGSSTDTQY